Described below is a single TCR beta chain sequence and its context. The data are from a study of blood T cell repertoires in COVID-19. Study as a whole: There were acute and convalescent COVID-19 samples, and they came from the United States, Italy and Spain. Sample material is recorded as cDNA or gDNA derived from T cells, B-cell-depleted T cells, or PBMCs.

Authors' analysis steps: Nucleated cell number was recorded as an estimate derived from reference gene primer amplification. Sequencing was performed with immunoSEQ multiplex PCR; in TCRdb, only in-frame clones are kept and a portion is missing. V, J and clone size were drawn from that table, and D and trimming were deduced from the DNA. The sample contains 300,000 or so clones, around 87% of which appear only once. Trimming removed 5 bases from V and 4 bases from J, with 8 bases in between. This CDR3 is built from 12 residues. The germline V gene encodes CDR1 LNHNV and CDR2 YYDKDF (reference sequence).

This TCR was recovered from a woman in her thirties or forties who had recovered from COVID-19. The chain recombines TRBV15 with TRBJ1-1; D gene unclear. Sequencing was performed on peripheral blood. Here the CDR3 reads CATSLRSTEAFF. The CDR3 bases are TGTGCCACCAGCCTGAGAAGCACTGAAGCTTTCTTT.